This T cell receptor (beta chain) was captured in a study of cytomegalovirus exposure and HLA in healthy donors. Study-wide results and caveats: Reportedly, diagnosis of cytomegalovirus status by the classifier showed high specificity and sensitivity. Later analysis identified a missense DCLRE1C variant that was linked to TCR beta V- and J-gene trimming. While the bulk of TCR sequences proved rare, some public TCRs turned up in many donors. Accurate predictions that matched the HLA-A and HLA-B alleles of most subjects were reportedly made from TCR beta sequences.

In the PCR, 60 Vbeta and 13 Jbeta primers were used. Measured with immunoSEQ multiplex PCR; TCRdb has only the in-frame clones, and not every one. The top ten hold 1.5% to 2% of the sample, which has 150,000 to 200,000 clones, around 80% seen once. V dropped 4 bases and J dropped 6; count of bases not matched to a gene: 10. The CDR3 consists of 15 residues. Germline CDR1 reads MGHRA; CDR2 reads YSYEKL. In its sample, this clone was seen once. Its antigen remains unidentified. The sample consisted of PBMCs. The receptor's source is a man younger than 30 in good health and CMV-seronegative. The genes are TRBV4-1 and TRBJ2-7; 9 bases fit TRBD1. CDR3: CASSPSGTGKGEQYF. CDR3 DNA: TGCGCCAGCAGCCCTTCCGGGACAGGGAAGGGCGAGCAGTACTTC.